This T cell receptor (beta chain) was captured by sequencing in a study of OX40 agonist ivuxolimab in advanced cancers. Turning to the study itself: Prior therapy, whether anti-PD-1, anti-PD-L1 or anti-CTLA-4, was allowed, and about 39% had some.

Sequenced by immunoSEQ multiplex PCR; TCRdb stores in-frame clones only, minus some. Here the sample spans some 83,000 clones, 65% to 90% being singletons. Germline trimming cut 3 bases from V and 1 base from J; bases unmatched to any gene: 2. Germline loops: CDR1 KGHSH, CDR2 LQKENI. The CDR3 covers 15 residues. V is TRBV18 and J is TRBJ2-2; 7 positions agree with TRBD1. This clonotype was obtained from an adult with an advanced solid tumor such as melanoma, head and neck, liver or kidney cancer. The sequencing used CD4+ or CD8+ T cells sorted from blood, collected in a trial of the OX40 agonist ivuxolimab. Written as DNA, the CDR3 is TGTGCCAGCTCACCGGGACAGCAGAACACCGGGGAGCTGTTTTTT. This sequence encodes CASSPGQQNTGELFF.